The 13 T cell receptor beta chains listed next were all sequenced from one sample in a study of tumor and adjacent non-tumor tissue in lung cancer. RNA was extracted from bulk tissue without any cell sorting. TCRbeta libraries were built with three rounds of nested PCR, modified from ARM-PCR. TCRdb independently ran MiXCR on the multiplex PCR reads; one entry per CDR3 protein. The table includes approximately 90,000 distinct CDR3 sequences, about 70% detected once. Material for sequencing was lung tumor tissue. The receptors derive from a man in his fifties or sixties with non-small cell lung cancer.

In this sample, this clonotype turned up many times. The V and J genes are TRBV24-1 and TRBJ2-1, with 11 bases that match TRBD2. The V segment lost 4 bases and the J segment 2 bases; nucleotides outside the gene matches: 9. Germline CDR1 reads KGHDR; CDR2 reads SFDVKD. There are 18 residues in the CDR3. CDR3 sequence: CATSESPSGGPTYNEQFF. The CDR3 DNA reads as TGTGCCACCAGTGAGTCTCCTAGCGGGGGGCCTACCTACAATGAGCAGTTCTTC.

To note about this clonotype: Compared with germline, one end of the junction differs, possibly owing to a read error. V usage is TRBV6-5 and J usage is TRBJ1-2; TRBD1 might be the D (5 bases). The CDR3 is 18 residues long. Germline values: CDR1 MNHEY, CDR2 SVGAGI. The chain's CDR3 is CASSYSGRAGSQNYGYTF. Here the CDR3 DNA reads TGTGCCAGCAGTTACTCGGGGCGGGCTGGATCCCAAAACTACGGCTACACCTTC.

CDR3 bases: TGTGCCAGCAGCTCAAATCGACACAACCAAGAGACCCAGTACTTC. Encoded protein: CASSSNRHNQETQYF. The gene calls are TRBV28 and TRBJ2-5; D gene ambiguous. This CDR3 is 15 amino acids long. V was cut by 6 bases and J by 0 bases, with 14 bases left in between. Germline CDR1 MDHEN, CDR2 SYDVKM. The entire variable domain, with the rest obtained from reference TRBV28 and TRBJ2-5, is as follows: DVKVTQSSRYLVKRTGEKVFLECVQDMDHENMFWYRQDPGLGLRLIYFSYDVKMKEKGDIPEGYSVSREKKERFSLILESASTNQTSMYLCASSSNRHNQETQYFGPGTRLLVL.

Note on this clonotype: At one end the junction does not follow the germline gene, possibly because of a read error. This chain connects TRBV4-3 to TRBJ2-1; 9 bases align to TRBD1. CDR1 is LGHNA, CDR2 YSLEER, per germline. The CDR3 covers 16 residues. The CDR3 loop is CASSESRTGVLNDQFF. The CDR3, as DNA: TGCGCCAGCAGCGAATCCAGGACAGGGGTTCTTAATGATCAGTTCTTC.

This clonotype was recorded a few times. This sequence may be a read error, since a much larger clone differs from it by one base. V and J are TRBV12-3 or TRBV12-4 and TRBJ1-1, with D tentatively TRBD1 (6 bases). The length of the CDR3 is 17 residues. CDR3 coding DNA: TGTTCCAGCAGTTGGGCGCTGGGGGGCCGGGGACACACTGAAGCTTTCTTT. As protein: CSSSWALGGRGHTEAFF.

With respect to this clonotype: This sequence may be a read error, since a much larger clone differs from it by one base. The chain joins TRBV11-2 to TRBJ2-3; no reliable D call. CDR1 and CDR2 (germline): SGHAT, FQNNGV. CDR3 length: 14 residues. V shed 0 bases and J shed 7 bases, with 11 bases lying between them. As DNA, the CDR3 is TGTGCCAGCAGCTTAGAACTTTACAGCAATACGCAGTATTTT. Its translation: CASSLELYSNTQYF.

Concerning this clonotype: Being one base from a much bigger clone, this may be a read error. The chain links TRBV7-9 to TRBJ2-3, with TRBD1 as a possible D gene (7 bases). V shed 0 bases and J shed 5 bases, with 15 bases lying between them. The CDR3 contains 16 residues. CDR1 SEHNR and CDR2 FQNEAQ come from the germline V gene (reference sequence). Written as DNA, the CDR3 is TGTGCCAGCAGCTTAGCGCCAGGGGGGTGGGGAGATACGCAGTATTTT. It translates to CASSLAPGGWGDTQYF.

The V call is TRBV6-5, the J call TRBJ1-5; possibly TRBD2 for D (5 bases). The J call is doubtful: the DNA matches TRBJ2-3 better. The CDR3 totals 14 residues. The V gene's germline CDR1 is MNHEY and CDR2 SVGAGI. CDR3 DNA sequence: TGTGCCAGCAGTTTCTCGGGGTCCAATAAGCCCCAGTATTTT. Protein product: CASSFSGSNKPQYF.

On this clonotype: This could be a read error, since a much larger clone is one nucleotide away. V and J are TRBV12-3 or TRBV12-4 and TRBJ2-3, with TRBD1 matching over 11 bases. CDR3 length: 14 residues. The CDR3 sequence is CTSSLGQGEDTQYF. In DNA form, the CDR3 reads TGTACCAGCAGTTTGGGACAGGGGGAAGATACGCAGTATTTT.

This clonotype showed up just a few times. This chain connects TRBV11-2 to TRBJ2-7, with TRBD1 matching over 8 bases. V lost 8 bases to trimming and J lost 3 bases; unmatched junction nucleotides: 12. The CDR3 spans 15 residues. CDR1 is SGHAT and CDR2 is FQNNGV in the germline V gene. CDR3 region: CASGPSDRGFYEQYF. CDR3 sequence (DNA): TGTGCCAGCGGCCCGTCTGACAGGGGATTCTACGAGCAGTACTTC.

Comment on this clonotype: An end of the junction does not agree with germline; a read error may underlie this. The V and J genes are TRBV6-1 and TRBJ1-1; D perhaps matches TRBD1 (6 bases). The CDR3 totals 16 residues. Germline CDR1 MNHNS, CDR2 SASEGT. This CDR3 reads CASSEAGSGADSEAFF. The CDR3, as DNA: TGTGCCAGCAGCGAAGCGGGGTCGGGGGCGGACAGTGAAGCTTTCTTT.

A word on this clonotype: One end of the junction is discordant with germline, which a read error may explain. The chain combines TRBV12-5 with TRBJ1-2; TRBD1 might be the D (5 bases). CDR1 LGHNT and CDR2 FRNRAP come from the germline V gene. The CDR3 spans 14 residues. In DNA, the CDR3 is TGTGCTAGTGGACCTCGGGACGGAAACTATGGCTATACCTTC. Encoded protein: CASGPRDGNYGYTF.

To note about this clonotype: A read error may account for a junction end that differs from germline. This chain uses TRBV5-1 with TRBJ1-1, with a tentative D call TRBD1 (6 bases). In germline, CDR1 is SGHRS, CDR2 YFSETQ. This CDR3 has 15 amino acids. CDR3 nucleotide sequence: TGCACCAGCATCTTGCAAACAGGGACCAACACTGAAGCTTTCTTT. Amino acids: CTSILQTGTNTEAFF.